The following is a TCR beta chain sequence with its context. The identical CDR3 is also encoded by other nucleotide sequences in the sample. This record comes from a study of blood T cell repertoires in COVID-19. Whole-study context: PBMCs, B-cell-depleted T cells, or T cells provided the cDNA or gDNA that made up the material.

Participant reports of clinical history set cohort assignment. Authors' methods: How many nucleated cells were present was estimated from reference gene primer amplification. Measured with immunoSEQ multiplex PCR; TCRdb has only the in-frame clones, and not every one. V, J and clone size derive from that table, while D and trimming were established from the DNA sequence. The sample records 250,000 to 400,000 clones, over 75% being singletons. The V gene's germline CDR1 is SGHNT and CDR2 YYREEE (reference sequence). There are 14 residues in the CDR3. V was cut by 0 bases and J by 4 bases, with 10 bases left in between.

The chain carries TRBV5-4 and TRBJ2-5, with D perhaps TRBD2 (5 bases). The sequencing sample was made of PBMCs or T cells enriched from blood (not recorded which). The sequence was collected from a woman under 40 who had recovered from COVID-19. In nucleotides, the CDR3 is TGTGCCAGCAGCTTGGCTTCGGGGAGAGAGACCCAGTACTTC. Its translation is CASSLASGRETQYF. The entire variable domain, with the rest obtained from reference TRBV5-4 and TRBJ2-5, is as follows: ETGVTQSPTHLIKTRGQQVTLRCSSQSGHNTVSWYQQALGQGPQFIFQYYREEENGRGNFPPRFSGLQFPNYSSELNVNALELDDSALYLCASSLASGRETQYFGPGTRLLVL.